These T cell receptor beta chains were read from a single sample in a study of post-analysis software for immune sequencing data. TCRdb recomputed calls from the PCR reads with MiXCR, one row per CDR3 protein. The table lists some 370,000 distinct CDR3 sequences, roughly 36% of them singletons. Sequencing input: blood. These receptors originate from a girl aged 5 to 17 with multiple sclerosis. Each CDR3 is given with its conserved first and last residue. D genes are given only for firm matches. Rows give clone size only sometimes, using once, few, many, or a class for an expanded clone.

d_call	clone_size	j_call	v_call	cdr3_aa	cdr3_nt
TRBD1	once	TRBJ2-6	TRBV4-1	CASSLRDRGLSSGTNVLTF	TGCGCCAGCAGCCTCCGGGACAGGGGCCTAAGCTCTGGGACCAACGTCCTGACTTTC
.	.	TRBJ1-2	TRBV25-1	CASMTPNGNGYTF	TGTGCCAGTATGACACCTAATGGGAATGGCTACACCTTC
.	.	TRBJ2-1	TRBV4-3	CASSQEKWHYNERFF	TGCGCCAGCAGCCAAGAAAAATGGCACTACAATGAGCGGTTCTTC
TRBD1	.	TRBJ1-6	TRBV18	CASSPGQGKALHF	TGTGCCAGCTCACCGGGACAGGGGAAGGCCCTCCACTTT
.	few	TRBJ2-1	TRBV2	CAGQGGSYNEQFF	TGTGCGGGGCAGGGGGGCTCCTACAATGAGCAGTTCTTC
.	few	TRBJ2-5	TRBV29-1	CSVEDLTVQETQYF	TGCAGCGTTGAAGATCTTACGGTACAAGAGACCCAGTACTTC
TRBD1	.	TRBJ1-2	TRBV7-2	CASSPTGGGGYTF	TGTGCCAGCAGCCCAACAGGGGGCGGAGGCTACACCTTC
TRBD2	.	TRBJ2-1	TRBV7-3	CASSFGGLAGGSSYNEQFF	TGTGCCAGCAGCTTTGGGGGACTAGCGGGGGGTAGCTCCTACAATGAGCAGTTCTTC
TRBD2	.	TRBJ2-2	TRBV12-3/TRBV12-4	CASRRGGSTGELFF	TGTGCCAGCAGGCGGGGGGGCTCGACCGGGGAGCTGTTTTTT
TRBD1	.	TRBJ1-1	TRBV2	CASTPGQGHTEAFF	TGTGCCAGCACCCCGGGACAGGGACACACTGAAGCTTTCTTT
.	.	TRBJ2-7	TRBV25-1	CTSSESEAGWYEQYF	TGTACCAGCAGTGAATCCGAGGCAGGGTGGTACGAGCAGTACTTC
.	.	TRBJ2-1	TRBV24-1	CATSERGSYNEQFF	TGTGCCACCAGTGAAAGGGGCTCCTACAATGAGCAGTTCTTC
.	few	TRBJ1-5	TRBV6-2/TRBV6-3	CASTPEGGNQPQHF	TGTGCCAGCACTCCGGAGGGAGGCAATCAGCCCCAGCATTTT
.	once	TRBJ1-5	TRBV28	CACHDMHQPQHF	TGTGCCTGCCATGACATGCATCAGCCCCAGCATTTT
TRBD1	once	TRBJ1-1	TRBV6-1	CASSDGTGVMNTEAFF	TGTGCCAGCAGTGATGGGACAGGCGTTATGAACACTGAAGCTTTCTTT
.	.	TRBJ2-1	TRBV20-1	CSARYEQFF	TGCAGTGCTAGATACGAGCAGTTCTTC
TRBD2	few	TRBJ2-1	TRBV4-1	CASSQTRLAGGRNPNEQFF	TGCGCCAGCAGCCAGACCCGACTAGCGGGGGGGCGGAACCCCAATGAGCAGTTCTTC
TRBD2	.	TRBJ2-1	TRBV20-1	CSASGTSGGGEQFF	TGCAGTGCGTCCGGGACTAGCGGGGGGGGTGAGCAGTTCTTC
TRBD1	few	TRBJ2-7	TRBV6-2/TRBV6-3	CASSSTRDSYEQYF	TGTGCCAGCAGTTCTACCCGGGACAGCTACGAGCAGTACTTC
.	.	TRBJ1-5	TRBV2	CASSEANWAVSNQPQHF	TGTGCCAGCAGTGAGGCGAATTGGGCGGTCAGCAATCAGCCCCAGCATTTT
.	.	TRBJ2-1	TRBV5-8	CASSLGTSKTYNEQFF	TGTGCCAGCAGCTTGGGGACAAGTAAAACCTACAATGAGCAGTTCTTC
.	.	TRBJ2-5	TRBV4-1	CASSQRGGRTPQKETQYF	TGCGCCAGCAGCCAGCGCGGGGGCCGCACACCCCAAAAAGAGACCCAGTACTTC
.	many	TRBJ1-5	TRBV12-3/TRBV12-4	CASSTGEEVPSNQPQHF	TGTGCCAGCAGTACCGGTGAAGAGGTGCCGAGCAATCAGCCCCAGCATTTT
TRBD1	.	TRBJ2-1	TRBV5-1	CASKGPGGEQFF	TGCGCCAGTAAGGGCCCAGGGGGAGAGCAGTTCTTC
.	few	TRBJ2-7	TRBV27	CASSYGPSEYEQYF	TGTGCCAGCAGTTACGGTCCCTCGGAGTACGAGCAGTACTTC
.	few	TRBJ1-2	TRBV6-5	CASTHGGLGGYTF	TGTGCCAGCACCCACGGCGGGTTGGGGGGCTACACCTTC
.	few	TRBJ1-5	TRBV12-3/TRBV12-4	CASSDTGAPIGPQHF	TGTGCCAGCAGTGATACCGGGGCACCCATTGGGCCCCAGCATTTT
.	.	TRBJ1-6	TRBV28	CASSLDVLGANSPLHF	TGTGCCAGCAGTTTGGATGTTCTGGGGGCAAATTCACCCCTCCACTTT
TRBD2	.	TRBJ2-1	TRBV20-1	CSARTSGGDYYRNEQFF	TGCAGTGCCAGGACTAGCGGGGGGGATTATTACCGCAATGAGCAGTTCTTC
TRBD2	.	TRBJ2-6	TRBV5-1	CASSFLLAGGPTGTNVLTF	TGCGCCAGCAGCTTCTTACTAGCGGGGGGCCCTACTGGGACCAACGTCCTGACTTTC
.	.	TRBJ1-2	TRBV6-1	CASSEWANYGYTF	TGTGCCAGCAGTGAATGGGCAAACTATGGCTACACCTTC
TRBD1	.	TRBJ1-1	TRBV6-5	CAIGQGKESEAFF	TGTGCCATAGGACAGGGGAAGGAGTCTGAAGCTTTCTTT
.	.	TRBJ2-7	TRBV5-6	CASSHWVGEWNEQYF	TGTGCCAGCAGCCATTGGGTCGGGGAGTGGAACGAGCAGTACTTC
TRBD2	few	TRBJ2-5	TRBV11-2	CASSLETSGGGETQYF	TGTGCCAGCAGCTTAGAAACAAGCGGGGGGGGAGAGACCCAGTACTTC
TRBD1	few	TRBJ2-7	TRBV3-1	CASSHMPGQGFYEQYF	TGTGCCAGCAGCCACATGCCGGGACAGGGGTTCTACGAGCAGTACTTC
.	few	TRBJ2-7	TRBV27	CASSLSTPVPYEQYF	TGTGCCAGCAGTTTATCGACCCCAGTGCCCTACGAGCAGTACTTC
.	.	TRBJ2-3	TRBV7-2	CASSLERAGTQYF	TGTGCCAGCAGCTTAGAGAGGGCGGGTACGCAGTATTTT
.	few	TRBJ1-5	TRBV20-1	CSARKGYSNQPQHF	TGCAGTGCTAGAAAGGGATATAGCAATCAGCCCCAGCATTTT
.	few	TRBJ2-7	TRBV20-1	CSARQGPYEQYF	TGCAGTGCTAGACAGGGTCCCTACGAGCAGTACTTC
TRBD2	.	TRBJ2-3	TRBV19	CASSQSSGGGDTQYF	TGTGCCAGTAGCCAATCTAGCGGCGGAGGTGATACGCAGTATTTT
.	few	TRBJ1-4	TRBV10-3	CAISESPLGAKGEKLFF	TGTGCCATCAGTGAGTCACCCCTCGGGGCCAAGGGTGAAAAACTGTTTTTT
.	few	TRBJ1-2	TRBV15	CATSPRWGYGYTF	TGTGCCACCAGCCCCAGATGGGGCTATGGCTACACCTTC
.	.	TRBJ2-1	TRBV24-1	CATSVTTGWGEQFF	TGTGCCACCAGTGTCACGACGGGTTGGGGTGAGCAGTTCTTC
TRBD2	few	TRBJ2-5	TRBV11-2	CASSLGPTSGGASGTQYF	TGTGCCAGCAGCTTAGGCCCGACTAGCGGGGGGGCCTCGGGGACCCAGTACTTC
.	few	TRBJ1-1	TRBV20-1	CSAPKDTEAFF	TGCAGTGCTCCTAAGGACACTGAAGCTTTCTTT
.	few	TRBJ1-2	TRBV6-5	CASSTLTKENGYTF	TGTGCCAGCAGCACTCTGACCAAAGAGAATGGCTACACCTTC
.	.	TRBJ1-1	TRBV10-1	CASSKQEDTEAFF	TGCGCCAGCAGTAAGCAGGAGGACACTGAAGCTTTCTTT
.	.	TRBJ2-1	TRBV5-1	CASSKGTVYNEQFF	TGCGCCAGCAGCAAGGGGACGGTCTACAATGAGCAGTTCTTC
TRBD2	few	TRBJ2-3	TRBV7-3	CASSLTLSGVGDTQYF	TGTGCCAGCAGCTTAACGCTTAGCGGGGTGGGAGATACGCAGTATTTT
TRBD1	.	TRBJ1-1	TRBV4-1	CASSFTGVTEAFF	TGCGCCAGCAGCTTTACAGGGGTCACTGAAGCTTTCTTT
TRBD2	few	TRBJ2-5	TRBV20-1	CSAYYRGGQETQYF	TGCAGTGCCTACTACCGGGGGGGGCAAGAGACCCAGTACTTC
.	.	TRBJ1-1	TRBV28	CASSLSQYTLSRTEAFF	TGTGCCAGCAGTTTATCCCAATATACCCTCTCCAGGACTGAAGCTTTCTTT
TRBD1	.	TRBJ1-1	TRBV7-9	CASSWGQGGEAFF	TGTGCCAGCAGCTGGGGACAGGGCGGAGAAGCTTTCTTT
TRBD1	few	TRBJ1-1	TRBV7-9	CASSPEDRLVTEAFF	TGTGCCAGCAGCCCGGAGGACAGGTTGGTCACTGAAGCTTTCTTT
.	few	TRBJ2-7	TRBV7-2	CASSLPRVGTLSDEQYF	TGTGCCAGCAGCTTACCCCGGGTAGGAACCTTATCCGACGAGCAGTACTTC